The 24 T cell receptor beta chains below come from one sample, sequenced in a study of control samples from healthy donors and cancer patients. Assay: immunoSEQ multiplex PCR; the TCRdb copy retains only in-frame clones and omits some. The sample contains around 140,000 clones, 90% of which appear only once. Material: blood. The receptors were gathered from a man aged 35-49 years in good health.

A single count supports this clone. The chain combines TRBV12-3 or TRBV12-4 with TRBJ1-3, with 7 bases identical to TRBD1. CDR3 length equals 13 residues. V lost 4 bases to trimming and J lost 4 bases; unmatched junction nucleotides: 1. CDR3 in amino acids: CASSWDRGNTIYF. The CDR3 DNA follows: TGTGCCAGCAGTTGGGACAGAGGAAACACCATATATTTT.

This clone was counted a few times. The chain has TRBV28 and TRBJ1-6; D perhaps matches TRBD1 (6 bases). Trimming shortened V by 3 bases and J by 2 bases, and 26 bases separated the two germline ends. The CDR3 runs 21 residues. The germline V gene encodes CDR1 MDHEN and CDR2 SYDVKM. CDR3: CASSLARGKQRGAAYNSPLHF. The DNA for the CDR3 is TGTGCCAGCAGTTTGGCCAGGGGTAAGCAGAGAGGAGCGGCCTATAATTCACCCCTCCACTTT.

This clone has only a few counts. This rearrangement joins TRBV5-1 to TRBJ2-6; tentative D call: TRBD1 (6 bases). The CDR3 totals 17 residues. CDR1 and CDR2 from the germline V gene are SGHRS and YFSETQ. Trimming removed 0 bases at V and 3 bases at J, with 13 bases between. CDR3 coding DNA: TGCGCCAGCAGCTTGGTGGCAGGGGTCGGTGGGGCCAACGTCCTGACTTTC. It codes for CASSLVAGVGGANVLTF.

The J gene is TRBJ1-6, the V gene TRBV13, with TRBD1 as a possible D gene (6 bases). The V end lost 5 bases, the J end lost 9 bases, and 14 bases lay between the germline ends. Germline CDR1 is PRHDT and CDR2 is FYEKMQ (reference sequence). The CDR3 runs to 14 residues. The CDR3 sequence is CASSTGYSTSPLHF. The CDR3 nucleotides are TGTGCCAGCAGCACAGGGTACTCGACTTCACCCCTCCACTTT.

The gene calls are TRBV5-4 and TRBJ1-1, with 8 bases aligning to TRBD1. CDR1 SGHNT and CDR2 YYREEE come from the germline V gene (reference sequence). V was pared by 3 bases and J by 2 bases, with 6 bases of the junction left unmatched. The length of the CDR3 is 15 residues. CDR3 in DNA: TGTGCCAGCAGCTATTCTACAGGGGGAAACACTGAAGCTTTCTTT. Translation: CASSYSTGGNTEAFF.

The chain carries TRBV18 and TRBJ2-7; D may be TRBD2 (5 bases). CDR1 is KGHSH and CDR2 is LQKENI in the germline V gene. Trimming pared 0 bases from V and 0 bases from J, leaving 12 bases between. The CDR3 sequence is 16 residues long. DNA of the CDR3: TGTGCCAGCTCACCACCAGCAGCGGTTAGCTCCTACGAGCAGTACTTC. Its protein is CASSPPAAVSSYEQYF.

This chain links TRBV13 with TRBJ2-5; 9 positions agree with TRBD2. Trimming at V came to 5 bases and at J to 5 bases, leaving 9 bases not matched to a gene. This CDR3 spans 15 amino acids. Germline V gives CDR1 PRHDT, CDR2 FYEKMQ (reference sequence). The CDR3 DNA is TGTGCCAGCAGCCCGAGAGGCGCGGGGGGGGAGACCCAGTACTTC. Residues: CASSPRGAGGETQYF.

This clone was seen only once. V and J are TRBV3-1 (or the pseudogene TRBV3-2) and TRBJ1-2, with D perhaps matching TRBD1 (6 bases). Between the trimmed V and J ends, which lost 1 base and 8 bases, there was a span of 11 bases. CDR1 is LGHDT and CDR2 is YNNKEL in the germline V gene (reference sequence). The CDR3 length is 13 residues. The CDR3, as DNA: TGTGCCAGCAGCCAAGCACAGGGAGGGGGCTACACCTTC. Its protein product is CASSQAQGGGYTF.

The chain uses TRBV7-6 and TRBJ1-3, with no clear D. The germline V and J ends were trimmed by 5 bases and 4 bases, with 21 bases remaining between them. CDR3 length equals 17 residues. Per germline, CDR1 SGHVS and CDR2 FNYEAQ. CDR3 coding DNA: TGTGCCAGCAGCCCGCTGGGCGGATCGACGGGGGGAAACACCATATATTTT. Its translation: CASSPLGGSTGGNTIYF.

The gene calls are TRBV5-1 and TRBJ2-1; TRBD1 matches at 12 bases. Germline lookup yields CDR1 SGHRS and CDR2 YFSETQ. With 3 bases clipped from V and 2 bases from J, the junction kept 6 bases outside the gene matches. The length of the CDR3 is 17 residues. The CDR3 region has the DNA TGCGCCAGCAGCTCGGGACAGGGGGCGGTGGCCTACAATGAGCAGTTCTTC. Amino acids: CASSSGQGAVAYNEQFF.

This chain links TRBV30 with TRBJ1-4; TRBD1 aligns across 9 bases. CDR1 and CDR2 from the germline V gene are GTSNPN and SVGIG (reference sequence). V lost 2 bases and J lost 8; bases outside the gene matches: 9. The CDR3 has 15 residues. CDR3 protein: CAWSHETGGLEKLFF. The DNA of the CDR3 is TGTGCCTGGAGTCATGAGACAGGGGGTCTGGAAAAACTGTTTTTT.

V and J are TRBV14 and TRBJ2-5; tentatively, D is TRBD2 (7 bases). The CDR3 is 16 residues long. Germline V gene data show CDR1 as SGHDN and CDR2 as FVKESK. With 0 bases removed from V and 4 bases from J, the gap between germline ends came to 15 bases. The CDR3 sequence is CASSQELGGLGETQYF. CDR3 nucleotide sequence: TGTGCCAGCAGCCAAGAGCTCGGGGGGCTAGGAGAGACCCAGTACTTC.

Note on this clone: The same CDR3 is also encoded by other DNA sequences in this sample. The rearrangement uses TRBV7-3 and TRBJ2-3; the D is unclear. The CDR3 has 13 amino acids. Germline CDR1 is SGHTA and CDR2 is FQGTGA. V was trimmed by 3 bases and J by 3 bases, leaving 7 bases between them. The CDR3: CASSLVGTDTQYF. CDR3 sequence (DNA): TGTGCCAGCAGCTTGGTTGGAACAGATACGCAGTATTTT.

V gene TRBV5-1 combines with J gene TRBJ1-4, with D possibly matching TRBD1 (6 bases). Trimming pared 1 base from V and 6 bases from J, leaving 13 bases between. This CDR3 spans 15 amino acids. Germline CDR1 is SGHRS and CDR2 is YFSETQ. The CDR3 coding sequence is TGCGCCAGCAGCTTGCGAGGGGAGGGGGATGAAAAACTGTTTTTT. Its protein is CASSLRGEGDEKLFF. Using reference TRBV5-1 and TRBJ1-4 for the parts outside the CDR3, the full variable domain is KAGVTQTPRYLIKTRGQQVTLSCSPISGHRSVSWYQQTPGQGLQFLFEYFSETQRNKGNFPGRFSGRQFSNSRSEMNVSTLELGDSALYLCASSLRGEGDEKLFFGSGTQLSVL.

This chain joins TRBV11-3 and TRBJ2-2; tentatively, D is TRBD1 or TRBD2 (6 bases each). Germline lookup yields CDR1 SGHNT and CDR2 YENEEA. The CDR3 has 17 residues. V was shortened by 5 bases and J by 2 bases, with 18 bases between the two germline ends. This CDR3 is CASSPGIGGPNTGELFF. DNA of the CDR3: TGTGCCAGCAGCCCCGGTATCGGGGGCCCAAACACCGGGGAGCTGTTTTTT. Drawing the rest from reference TRBV11-3 and TRBJ2-2, the complete variable domain is EAGVVQSPRYKIIEKKQPVAFWCNPISGHNTLYWYLQNLGQGPELLIRYENEEAVDDSQLPKDRFSAERLKGVDSTLKIQPAELGDSAVYLCASSPGIGGPNTGELFFGEGSRLTVL.

This sequence joins TRBV19 and TRBJ1-2, with a possible D match to TRBD1 (5 bases). The CDR3 runs 14 residues. Trimming cost V 9 bases and J 3 bases, with 17 bases left between them. Germline V lookup: CDR1 LNHDA, CDR2 SQIVND (reference sequence). Here the CDR3 DNA reads TGTGCCAGCAACACAGGTTCATGGGACTATGGCTACACCTTC. It is translated as CASNTGSWDYGYTF.

The CDR3, as DNA: TGTGCCAGCAGCTGGGGGGCCGGACAGGGCGGCACTGAAGCTTTCTTT. It translates to CASSWGAGQGGTEAFF. The chain recombines TRBV9 with TRBJ1-1; the match to TRBD1 covers 8 bases. Germline CDR1 reads SGDLS; CDR2 reads YYNGEE. This CDR3 region has 16 residues. The V segment lost 4 bases and the J segment 4 bases; nucleotides outside the gene matches: 12.

Only one count was recorded for this clone. The chain uses TRBV6-1 and TRBJ1-3; D is uncertain. This CDR3 is built from 14 residues. From germline, CDR1 is MNHNS and CDR2 SASEGT. The V end lost 1 base, the J end lost 0 bases, and 4 bases lay between the germline ends. CDR3 DNA: TGTGCCAGCAGTGAAGTGGACTCTGGAAACACCATATATTTT. It codes for CASSEVDSGNTIYF.

This clone was observed many times. V usage is TRBV29-1 and J usage is TRBJ1-2; the D gene is possibly TRBD1 (5 bases). Trimming took off 4 bases at V and 8 bases at J, with 17 bases between the two ends. The CDR3 is 13 residues long. Germline CDR1 SQVTM, CDR2 ANQGSEA. CDR3 DNA: TGCAGCGTTGTTCTGCAGGGCTTGGAAGGCTACACCTTC. This translates into CSVVLQGLEGYTF.

This clone was seen once. V gene TRBV19 combines with J gene TRBJ1-5; D perhaps matches TRBD1 (5 bases). The V and J ends lost 1 base and 7 bases respectively, with 20 bases between them. Germline-derived CDR1 and CDR2 are LNHDA and SQIVND (reference sequence). The CDR3 consists of 17 residues. CDR3: CASSIVGAAGFGQPQHF. CDR3 nucleotides: TGTGCCAGTAGTATAGTAGGGGCAGCGGGTTTCGGGCAGCCCCAGCATTTT. The variable domain in full, completed from reference TRBV19 and TRBJ1-5, reads DGGITQSPKYLFRKEGQNVTLSCEQNLNHDAMYWYRQDPGQGLRLIYYSQIVNDFQKGDIAEGYSVSREKKESFPLTVTSAQKNPTAFYLCASSIVGAAGFGQPQHFGDGTRLSIL.

The genes are TRBV19 and TRBJ2-4; unclear D gene. From germline, CDR1 is LNHDA and CDR2 SQIVND (reference sequence). The CDR3 spans 16 residues. V was shortened by 4 bases and J by 0 bases, with 13 bases between the two germline ends. In nucleotides, the CDR3 is TGTGCCAGTAGTACCTGGGCAGGCCTAGCCAAAAACATTCAGTACTTC. Its protein product is CASSTWAGLAKNIQYF. The variable domain in full, with the rest retrieved from reference TRBV19 and TRBJ2-4, is DGGITQSPKYLFRKEGQNVTLSCEQNLNHDAMYWYRQDPGQGLRLIYYSQIVNDFQKGDIAEGYSVSREKKESFPLTVTSAQKNPTAFYLCASSTWAGLAKNIQYFGAGTRLSVL.

This rearrangement joins TRBV6-5 to TRBJ2-1, with a possible D match to TRBD2 (5 bases). V was clipped by 6 bases and J by 4 bases, with 16 bases between them. Germline CDR1 MNHEY, CDR2 SVGAGI. This CDR3 contains 15 residues. The CDR3 protein is CASREDSIQYNEQFF. CDR3 sequence (DNA): TGTGCCAGCAGAGAGGACTCCATCCAATACAATGAGCAGTTCTTC.

The V gene is TRBV5-6, the J gene TRBJ1-3; possibly TRBD1 for D (6 bases). CDR3 length: 15 residues. Looked up from germline, CDR1 is SGHDT and CDR2 is YYEEEE. V was trimmed by 0 bases and J by 4 bases, leaving 11 bases between them. This chain's CDR3 is CASSLAGGRGNTIYF. The CDR3 bases are TGTGCCAGCAGCTTGGCCGGGGGCCGGGGAAACACCATATATTTT.

V usage is TRBV30 and J usage is TRBJ1-2; TRBD1 is a possible D gene (5 bases). The CDR3 has 13 residues. Per germline, CDR1 GTSNPN and CDR2 SVGIG (reference sequence). The CDR3 spells CASEVTGLYGYTF. The CDR3 DNA reads TGTGCTTCAGAGGTCACGGGGCTTTATGGCTACACCTTC.